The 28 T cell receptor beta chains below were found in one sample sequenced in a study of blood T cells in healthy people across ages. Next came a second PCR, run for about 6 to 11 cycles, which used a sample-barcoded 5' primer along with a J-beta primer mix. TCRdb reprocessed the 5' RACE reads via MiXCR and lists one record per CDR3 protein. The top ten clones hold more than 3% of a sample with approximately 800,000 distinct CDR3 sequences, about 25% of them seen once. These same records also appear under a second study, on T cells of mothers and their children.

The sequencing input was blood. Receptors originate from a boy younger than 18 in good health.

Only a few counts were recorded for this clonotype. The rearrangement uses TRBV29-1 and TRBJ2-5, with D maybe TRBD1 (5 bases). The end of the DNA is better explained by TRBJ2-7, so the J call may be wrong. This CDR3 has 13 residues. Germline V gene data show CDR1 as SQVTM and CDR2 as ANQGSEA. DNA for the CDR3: TGCAGCGTCGCCTGGGGCAGGGTCTACGAGCAGTACTTC. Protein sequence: CSVAWGRVYEQYF.

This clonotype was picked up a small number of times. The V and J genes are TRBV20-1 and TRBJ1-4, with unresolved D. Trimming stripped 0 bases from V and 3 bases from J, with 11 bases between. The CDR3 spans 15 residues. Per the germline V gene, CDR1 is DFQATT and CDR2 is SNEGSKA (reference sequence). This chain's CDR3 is CSARDRKTSNEKLFF. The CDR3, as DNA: TGCAGTGCTAGAGATCGGAAGACCTCTAATGAAAAACTGTTTTTT.

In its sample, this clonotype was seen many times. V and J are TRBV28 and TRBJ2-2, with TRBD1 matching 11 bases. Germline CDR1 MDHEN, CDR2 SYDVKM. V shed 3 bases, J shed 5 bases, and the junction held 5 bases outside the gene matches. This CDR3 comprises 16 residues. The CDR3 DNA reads TGTGCCAGCAGTTTCGCCGGGACAGGGGGAACCGGGGAGCTGTTTTTT. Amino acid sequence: CASSFAGTGGTGELFF.

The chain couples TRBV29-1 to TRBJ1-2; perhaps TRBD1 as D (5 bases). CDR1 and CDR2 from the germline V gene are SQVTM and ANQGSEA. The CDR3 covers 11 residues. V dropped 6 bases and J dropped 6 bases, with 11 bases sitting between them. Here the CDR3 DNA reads TGCAGCGTGGCCGGGACGAATGGCTACACCTTC. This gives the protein CSVAGTNGYTF. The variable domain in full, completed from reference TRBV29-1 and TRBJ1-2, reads SAVISQKPSRDICQRGTSLTIQCQVDSQVTMMFWYRQQPGQSLTLIATANQGSEATYESGFVIDKFPISRPNLTFSTLTVSNMSPEDSSIYLCSVAGTNGYTFGSGTRLTVV.

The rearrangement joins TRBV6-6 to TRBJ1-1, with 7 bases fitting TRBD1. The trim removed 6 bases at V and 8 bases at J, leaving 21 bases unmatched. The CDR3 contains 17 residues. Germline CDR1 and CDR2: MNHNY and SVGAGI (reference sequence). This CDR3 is CASSPTGDSIRVLEAFF. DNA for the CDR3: TGTGCCAGCAGCCCCACAGGGGACAGTATTCGGGTACTAGAAGCTTTCTTT.

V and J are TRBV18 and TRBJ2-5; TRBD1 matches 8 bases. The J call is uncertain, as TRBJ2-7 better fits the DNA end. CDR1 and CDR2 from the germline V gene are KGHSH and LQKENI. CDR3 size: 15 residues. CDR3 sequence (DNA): TGTGCCAGCTCACCTAGCACAGGGGGGAAGTACGAGCAGTACTTC. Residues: CASSPSTGGKYEQYF.

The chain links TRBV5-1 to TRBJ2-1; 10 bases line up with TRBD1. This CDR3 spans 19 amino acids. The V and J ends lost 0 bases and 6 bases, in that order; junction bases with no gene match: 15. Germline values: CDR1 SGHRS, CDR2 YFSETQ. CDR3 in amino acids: CASSLAPHQRTGGRNEQFF. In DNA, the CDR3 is TGCGCCAGCAGCTTGGCTCCCCACCAGAGGACAGGGGGTCGCAATGAGCAGTTCTTC.

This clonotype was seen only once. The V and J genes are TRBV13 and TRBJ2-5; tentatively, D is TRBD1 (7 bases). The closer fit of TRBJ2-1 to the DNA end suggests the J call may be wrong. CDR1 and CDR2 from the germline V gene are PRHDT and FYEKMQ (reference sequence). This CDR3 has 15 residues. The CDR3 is CASSSTEGAGTEQFF. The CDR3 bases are TGTGCCAGCAGCTCGACAGAGGGGGCGGGAACTGAGCAGTTCTTC.

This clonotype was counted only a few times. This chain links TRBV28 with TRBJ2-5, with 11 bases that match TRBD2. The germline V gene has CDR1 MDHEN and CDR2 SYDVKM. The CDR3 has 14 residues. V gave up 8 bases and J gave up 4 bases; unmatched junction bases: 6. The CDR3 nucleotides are TGTGCCAGCGGAATAGCGGGAGGGCGAGAGACCCAGTACTTC. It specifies CASGIAGGRETQYF.

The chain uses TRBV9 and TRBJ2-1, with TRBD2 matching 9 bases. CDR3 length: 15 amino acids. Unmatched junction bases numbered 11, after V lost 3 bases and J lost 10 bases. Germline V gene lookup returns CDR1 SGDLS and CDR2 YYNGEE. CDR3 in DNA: TGTGCCAGCAGCGCCGGGACTAGCCTTGTAAGGGAGCAGTTCTTC. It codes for CASSAGTSLVREQFF.

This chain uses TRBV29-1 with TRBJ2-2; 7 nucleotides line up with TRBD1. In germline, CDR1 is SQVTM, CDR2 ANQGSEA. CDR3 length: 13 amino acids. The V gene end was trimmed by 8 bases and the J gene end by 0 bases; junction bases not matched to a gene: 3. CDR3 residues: CSSTGANTGELFF. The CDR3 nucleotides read TGCAGCTCCACAGGGGCGAACACCGGGGAGCTGTTTTTT.

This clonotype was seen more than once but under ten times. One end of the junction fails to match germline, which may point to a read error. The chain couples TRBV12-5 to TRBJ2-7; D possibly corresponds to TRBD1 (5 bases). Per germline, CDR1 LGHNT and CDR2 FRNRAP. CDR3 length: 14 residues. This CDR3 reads CASAPDSNSYERYF. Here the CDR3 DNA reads TGTGCTAGTGCCCCCGACAGCAATTCCTACGAGCGGTACTTC.

The CDR3 coding sequence is TGCGCCAGCAGCCAGCTAGGGGGGGGAGATAGCTCCTACGAGCAGTACTTC. It codes for CASSQLGGGDSSYEQYF. V and J are TRBV4-3 and TRBJ2-5; D perhaps matches TRBD2 (7 bases). The DNA end favors TRBJ2-7, so the J call may be wrong. The CDR3 length is 17 residues. The germline V gene has CDR1 LGHNA and CDR2 YSLEER.

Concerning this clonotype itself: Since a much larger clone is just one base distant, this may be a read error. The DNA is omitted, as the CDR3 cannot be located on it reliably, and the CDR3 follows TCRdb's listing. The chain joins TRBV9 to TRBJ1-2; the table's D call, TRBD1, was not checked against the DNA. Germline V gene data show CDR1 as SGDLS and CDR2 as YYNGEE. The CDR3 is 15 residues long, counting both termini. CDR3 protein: CASSVWGQGNYGYAF.

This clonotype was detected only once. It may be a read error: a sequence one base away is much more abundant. CDR3 residues: CASGKGLPGELFF. The CDR3 DNA reads TGTGCCAGCGGTAAGGGACTACCCGGGGAGCTGTTTTTT. J is TRBJ2-2 and V is TRBV2; 7 positions agree with TRBD2. Looked up from germline, CDR1 is SNHLY and CDR2 is FYNNEI. The CDR3 consists of 13 residues. V shed 8 bases and J 6 bases; nucleotides not matched to a gene: 6.

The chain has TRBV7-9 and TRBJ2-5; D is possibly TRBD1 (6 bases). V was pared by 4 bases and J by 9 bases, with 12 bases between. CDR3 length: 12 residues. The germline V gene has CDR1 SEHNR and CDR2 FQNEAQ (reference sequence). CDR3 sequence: CASSSIRQAQYF. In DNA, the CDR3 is TGTGCCAGCAGCTCCATACGACAGGCCCAGTACTTC. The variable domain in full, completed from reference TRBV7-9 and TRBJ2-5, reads DTGVSQNPRHKITKRGQNVTFRCDPISEHNRLYWYRQTLGQGPEFLTYFQNEAQLEKSRLLSDRFSAERPKGSFSTLEIQRTEQGDSAMYLCASSSIRQAQYFGPGTRLLVL.

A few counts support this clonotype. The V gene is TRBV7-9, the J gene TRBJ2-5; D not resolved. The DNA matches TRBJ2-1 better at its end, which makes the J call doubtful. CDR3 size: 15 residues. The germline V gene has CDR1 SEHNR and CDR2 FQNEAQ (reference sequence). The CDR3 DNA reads TGTGCCAGCAGCTACCCCCGGTTAGAGACCAATGAGCAGTTCTTC. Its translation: CASSYPRLETNEQFF.

The CDR3 DNA reads as TGTGCCAGCAGTTTAGGGTGGGACGAGAAAAACATTCAGTACTTC. Its translation: CASSLGWDEKNIQYF. The chain uses TRBV28 and TRBJ2-4; the D gene could be TRBD1 or TRBD2 (5 bases each). V was cut by 2 bases and J by 4 bases, with 12 bases left in between. CDR3 size: 15 residues. The germline gives CDR1 MDHEN, CDR2 SYDVKM.

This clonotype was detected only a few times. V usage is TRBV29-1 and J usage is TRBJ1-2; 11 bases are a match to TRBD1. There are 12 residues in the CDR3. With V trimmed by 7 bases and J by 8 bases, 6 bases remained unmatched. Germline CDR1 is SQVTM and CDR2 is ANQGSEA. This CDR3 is CSAWTGGGGYTF. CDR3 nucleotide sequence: TGCAGCGCCTGGACAGGGGGCGGGGGCTACACCTTC.

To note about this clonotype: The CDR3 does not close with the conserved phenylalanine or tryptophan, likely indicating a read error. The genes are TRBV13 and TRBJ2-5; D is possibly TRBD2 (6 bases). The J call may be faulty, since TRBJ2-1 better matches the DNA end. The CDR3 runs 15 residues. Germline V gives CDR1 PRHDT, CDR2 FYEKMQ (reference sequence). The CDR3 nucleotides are TGTGCCAGCAGCTACCTCTTAGCGGAGTACAATGAGCAGTTCTCC. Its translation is CASSYLLAEYNEQFS.

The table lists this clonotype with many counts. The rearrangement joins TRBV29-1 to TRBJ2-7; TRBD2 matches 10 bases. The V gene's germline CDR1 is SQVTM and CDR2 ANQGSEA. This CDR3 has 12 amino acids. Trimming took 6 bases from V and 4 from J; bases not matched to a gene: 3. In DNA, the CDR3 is TGCAGCGTGGCTAGCGGGAGTTACGAGCAGTACTTC. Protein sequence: CSVASGSYEQYF.

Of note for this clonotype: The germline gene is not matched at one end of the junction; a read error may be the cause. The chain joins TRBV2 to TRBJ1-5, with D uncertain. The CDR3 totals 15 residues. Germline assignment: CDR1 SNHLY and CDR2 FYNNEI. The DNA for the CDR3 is TGTGCCAGCAGTGAAACGGGAGGTGGCAATCAGCCCCCGCATTTT. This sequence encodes CASSETGGGNQPPHF.

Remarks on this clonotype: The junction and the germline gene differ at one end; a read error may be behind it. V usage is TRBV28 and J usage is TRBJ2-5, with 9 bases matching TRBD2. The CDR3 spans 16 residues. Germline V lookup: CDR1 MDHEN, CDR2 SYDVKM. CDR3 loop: CASSSLAGSASDEQLF. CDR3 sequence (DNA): TGTGCCAGCAGTTCCCTAGCGGGAAGCGCGTCTGATGAGCAGCTCTTC.

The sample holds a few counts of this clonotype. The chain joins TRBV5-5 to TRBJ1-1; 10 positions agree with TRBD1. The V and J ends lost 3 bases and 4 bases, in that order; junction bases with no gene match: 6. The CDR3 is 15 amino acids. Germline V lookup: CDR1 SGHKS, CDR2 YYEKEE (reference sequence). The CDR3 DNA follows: TGTGCCAGCAGCTCGACAGGGGGCTGGAGCACTGAAGCTTTCTTT. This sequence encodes CASSSTGGWSTEAFF.

DNA of the CDR3: TGTGCCAGCAGCTTAAGTTCTAGCGGGGAACACGAGCAGTACTTC. This translates into CASSLSSSGEHEQYF. V gene TRBV7-3 combines with J gene TRBJ2-7, with TRBD2 matching 9 bases. This CDR3 spans 15 amino acids. Looked up from germline, CDR1 is SGHTA and CDR2 is FQGTGA. The J segment lost 5 bases and the V segment lost 1 base, leaving 6 bases of the junction unmatched.

For the CDR3, the DNA is TGTGCCAGCAGACCTCAGGGTTCCCCTGAAGCTTTCTTT. Translating gives CASRPQGSPEAFF. This chain links TRBV6-4 with TRBJ1-1; tentatively, D is TRBD1 (5 bases). V lost 6 bases and J 6 bases, leaving 14 bases between the germline ends. CDR1 MRHNA and CDR2 SNTAGT come from the germline V gene. The CDR3 covers 13 residues.

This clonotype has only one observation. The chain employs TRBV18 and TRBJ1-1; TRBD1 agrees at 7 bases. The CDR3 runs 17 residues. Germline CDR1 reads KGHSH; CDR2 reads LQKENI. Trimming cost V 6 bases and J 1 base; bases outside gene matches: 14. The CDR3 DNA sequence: TGTGCCAGCTCGCCTGGTACAGGGGCGACTACGAACACTGAAGCTTTCTTT. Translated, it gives CASSPGTGATTNTEAFF. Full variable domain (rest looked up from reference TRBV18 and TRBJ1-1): NAGVMQNPRHLVRRRGQEARLRCSPMKGHSHVYWYRQLPEEGLKFMVYLQKENIIDESGMPKERFSAEFPKEGPSILRIQQVVRGDSAAYFCASSPGTGATTNTEAFFGQGTRLTVV.

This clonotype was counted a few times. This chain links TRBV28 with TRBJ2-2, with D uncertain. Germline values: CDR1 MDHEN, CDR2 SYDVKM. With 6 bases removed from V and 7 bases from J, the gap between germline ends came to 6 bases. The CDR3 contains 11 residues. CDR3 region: CASRVGGELFF. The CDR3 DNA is TGTGCCAGCAGGGTGGGCGGGGAGCTGTTTTTT.